This T cell receptor (beta chain) was observed in a study of T-cell reconstitution after alpha-beta-depleted transplantation in children. Findings and limits, study-wide: It was newly produced T cells that mostly accounted for T-cell counts and diversity one year after transplant.

Germline V gives CDR1 SGHAT, CDR2 FQNNGV. Losses at the gene ends were 3 bases for V and 0 bases for J; bases not matched to a gene: 8. The CDR3 is 17 amino acids. Of note for this clonotype: The target antigen is unknown.

As it was prepared, the TCRbeta library received unique molecular identifiers. MiXCR was run by TCRdb on the PCR reads, yielding one entry per CDR3 protein. The sample lists around 60,000 distinct CDR3 sequences, 44% seen once, with 95% to 98% in the top ten. The chain couples TRBV11-2 to TRBJ2-1, with 7 bases that match TRBD1. The origin of this receptor is a male patient between 5 and 17 years old who had a stem cell transplant for acute lymphoblastic leukemia, so the T cells may come from the graft donor. The specimen comprised PBMCs, mostly from graft donor cells, sampled 360 days after TCRalphabeta/CD19-depleted stem cell transplant. CDR3 nucleotides: TGTGCCAGCAGCTTGCGGACAGGCCTAAGCTCCTACAATGAGCAGTTCTTC. Its protein product is CASSLRTGLSSYNEQFF.